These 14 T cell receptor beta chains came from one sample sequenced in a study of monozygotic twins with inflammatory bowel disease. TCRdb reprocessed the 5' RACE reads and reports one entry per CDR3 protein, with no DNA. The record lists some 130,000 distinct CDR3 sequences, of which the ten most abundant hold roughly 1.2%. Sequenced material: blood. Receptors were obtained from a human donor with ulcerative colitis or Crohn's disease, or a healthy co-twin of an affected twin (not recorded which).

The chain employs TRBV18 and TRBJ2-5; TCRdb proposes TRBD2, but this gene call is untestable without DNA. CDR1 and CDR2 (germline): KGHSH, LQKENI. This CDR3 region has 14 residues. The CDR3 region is CASSPSLAGETQYF.

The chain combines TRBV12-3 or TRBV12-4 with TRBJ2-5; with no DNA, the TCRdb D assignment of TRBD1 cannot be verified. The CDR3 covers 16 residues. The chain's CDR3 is CASSSRNGGRRETQYF.

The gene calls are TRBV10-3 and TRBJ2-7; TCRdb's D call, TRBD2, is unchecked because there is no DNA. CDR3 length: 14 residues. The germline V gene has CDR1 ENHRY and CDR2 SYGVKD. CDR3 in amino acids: CAISERDSGTEQYF.

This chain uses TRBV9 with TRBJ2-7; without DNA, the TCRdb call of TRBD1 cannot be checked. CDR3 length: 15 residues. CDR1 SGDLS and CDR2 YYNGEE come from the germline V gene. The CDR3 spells CASSVGGGQGVEQYF.

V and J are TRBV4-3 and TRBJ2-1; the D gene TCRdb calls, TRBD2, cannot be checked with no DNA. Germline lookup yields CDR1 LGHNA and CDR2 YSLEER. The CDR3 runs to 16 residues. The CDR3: CASSQDRNGRNNEQFF.

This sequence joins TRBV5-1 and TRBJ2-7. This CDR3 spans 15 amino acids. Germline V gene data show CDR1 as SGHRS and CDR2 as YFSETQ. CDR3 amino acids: CASSLADGSLYEQYF.

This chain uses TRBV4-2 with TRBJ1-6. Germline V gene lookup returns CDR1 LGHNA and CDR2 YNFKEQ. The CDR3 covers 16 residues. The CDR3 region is CASSQEGRSPNSPLHF.

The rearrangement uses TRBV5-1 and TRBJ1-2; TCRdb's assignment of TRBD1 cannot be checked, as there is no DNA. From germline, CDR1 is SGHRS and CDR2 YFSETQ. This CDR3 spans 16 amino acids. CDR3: CASSLGDRTTNYGYTF.

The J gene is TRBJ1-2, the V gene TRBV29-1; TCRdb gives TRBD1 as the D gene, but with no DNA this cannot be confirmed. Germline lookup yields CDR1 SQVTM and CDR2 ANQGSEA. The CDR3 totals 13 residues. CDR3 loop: CSVDTAPGGGYTF.

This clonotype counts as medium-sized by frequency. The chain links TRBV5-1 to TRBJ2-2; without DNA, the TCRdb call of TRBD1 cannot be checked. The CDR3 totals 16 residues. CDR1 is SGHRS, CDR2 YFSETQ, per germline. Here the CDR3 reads CASSLGQKTNTGELFF.

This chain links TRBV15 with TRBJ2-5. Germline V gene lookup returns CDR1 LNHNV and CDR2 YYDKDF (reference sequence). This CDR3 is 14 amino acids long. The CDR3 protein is CATSRDPGEETQYF. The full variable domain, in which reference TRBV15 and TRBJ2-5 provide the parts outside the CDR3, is DAMVIQNPRYQVTQFGKPVTLSCSQTLNHNVMYWYQQKSSQAPKLLFHYYDKDFNNEADTPDNFQSRRPNTSFCFLDIRSPGLGDTAMYLCATSRDPGEETQYFGPGTRLLVL.

The CDR3 loop is CASSSGVIDTQYF. This chain connects TRBV7-3 to TRBJ2-3; TCRdb proposes TRBD1, but this gene call is untestable without DNA. The CDR3 runs to 13 residues. Looked up from germline, CDR1 is SGHTA and CDR2 is FQGTGA.

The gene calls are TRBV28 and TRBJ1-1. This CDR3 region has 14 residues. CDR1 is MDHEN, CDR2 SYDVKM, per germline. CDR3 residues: CASSSHGVNTEAFF. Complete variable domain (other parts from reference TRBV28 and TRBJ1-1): DVKVTQSSRYLVKRTGEKVFLECVQDMDHENMFWYRQDPGLGLRLIYFSYDVKMKEKGDIPEGYSVSREKKERFSLILESASTNQTSMYLCASSSHGVNTEAFFGQGTRLTVV.

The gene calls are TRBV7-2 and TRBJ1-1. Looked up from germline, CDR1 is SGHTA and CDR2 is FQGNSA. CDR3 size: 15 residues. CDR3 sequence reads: CASSRALMLNTEAFF.